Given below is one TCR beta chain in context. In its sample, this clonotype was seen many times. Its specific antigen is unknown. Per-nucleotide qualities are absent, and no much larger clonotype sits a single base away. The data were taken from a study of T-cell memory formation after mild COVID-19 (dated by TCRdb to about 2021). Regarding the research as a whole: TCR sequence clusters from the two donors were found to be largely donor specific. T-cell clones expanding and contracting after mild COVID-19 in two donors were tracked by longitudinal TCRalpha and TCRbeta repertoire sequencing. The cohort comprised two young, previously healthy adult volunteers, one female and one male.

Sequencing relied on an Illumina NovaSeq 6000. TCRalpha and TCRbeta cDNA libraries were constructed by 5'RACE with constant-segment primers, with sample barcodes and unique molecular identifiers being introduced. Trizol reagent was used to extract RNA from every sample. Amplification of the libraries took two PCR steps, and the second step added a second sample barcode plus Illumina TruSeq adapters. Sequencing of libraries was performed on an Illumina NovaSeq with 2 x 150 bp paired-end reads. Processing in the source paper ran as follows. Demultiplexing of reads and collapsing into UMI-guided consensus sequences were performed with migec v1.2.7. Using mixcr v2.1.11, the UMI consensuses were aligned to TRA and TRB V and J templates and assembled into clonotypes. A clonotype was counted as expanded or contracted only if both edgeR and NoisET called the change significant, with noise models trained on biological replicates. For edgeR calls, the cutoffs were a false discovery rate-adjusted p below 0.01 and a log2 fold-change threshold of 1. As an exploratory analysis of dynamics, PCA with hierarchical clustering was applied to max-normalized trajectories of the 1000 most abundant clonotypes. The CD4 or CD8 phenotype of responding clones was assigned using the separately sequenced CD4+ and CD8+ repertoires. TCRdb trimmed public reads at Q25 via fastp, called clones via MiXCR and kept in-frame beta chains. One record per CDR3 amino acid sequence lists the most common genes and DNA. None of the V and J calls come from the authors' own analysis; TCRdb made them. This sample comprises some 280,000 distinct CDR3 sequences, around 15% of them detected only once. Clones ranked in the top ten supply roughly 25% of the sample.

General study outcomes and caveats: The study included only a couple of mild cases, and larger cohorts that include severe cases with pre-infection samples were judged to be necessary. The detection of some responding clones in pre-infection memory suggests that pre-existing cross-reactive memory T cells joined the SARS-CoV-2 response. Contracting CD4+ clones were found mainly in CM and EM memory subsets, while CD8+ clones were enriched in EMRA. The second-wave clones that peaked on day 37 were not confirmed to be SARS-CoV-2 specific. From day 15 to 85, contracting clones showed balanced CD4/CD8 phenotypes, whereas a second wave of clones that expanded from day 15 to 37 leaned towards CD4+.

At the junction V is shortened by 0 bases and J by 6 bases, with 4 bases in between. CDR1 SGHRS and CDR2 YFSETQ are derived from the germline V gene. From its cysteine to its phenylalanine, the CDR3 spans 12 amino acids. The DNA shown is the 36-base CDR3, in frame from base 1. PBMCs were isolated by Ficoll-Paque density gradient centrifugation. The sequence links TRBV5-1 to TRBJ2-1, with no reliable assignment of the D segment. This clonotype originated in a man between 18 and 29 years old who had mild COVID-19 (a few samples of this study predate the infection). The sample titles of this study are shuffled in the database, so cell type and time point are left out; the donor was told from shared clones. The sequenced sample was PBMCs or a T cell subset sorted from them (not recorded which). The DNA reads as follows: TGCGCCAGCAGCTTGGTCCTCAATGAGCAGTTCTTC. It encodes CASSLVLNEQFF.